By frequency in the sample, the clone carrying this T cell receptor (beta chain) is large (0.1 to 1%). Its target is unknown. Profiled with immunoSEQ multiplex PCR; TCRdb holds only in-frame clones, not every one. This table has roughly 400 clones, approximately 40% appearing once. After removal of 2 bases from V and 4 bases from J, the junction contained 0 bases not matched to a gene. This CDR3 has 13 residues. Germline V gives CDR1 SGHAT, CDR2 FQDESV (reference sequence). This entry belongs to a study of regulatory and conventional T cells in RAG deficiency. The overall study: Hypomorphic RAG mutations in CID or atypical SCID frequently accompany autoimmunity. Whole-study results and caveats: Omenn CD25-high CD127-low cells may be activated cells, not true Tregs. Shannon entropy fell and Simpson indices rose in RAG-deficient patients.

Blood CD4+ CD25-low CD127-high conventional T cells supplied the genomic DNA template. The eight patients with RAG deficiency had SCID (one), Omenn syndrome (two), or CID/atypical SCID (five). This clonotype was sampled from a human donor with RAG deficiency presenting as severe combined immunodeficiency. The rearrangement links TRBV11-1 to TRBJ2-5; 8 nucleotides line up with TRBD2. Material for sequencing was CD4+ effector T cells sorted from blood. CDR3 in amino acids: CASSLLAGETQYF. The CDR3 coding sequence is TGTGCCAGCAGCTTACTAGCGGGAGAGACCCAGTACTTC.